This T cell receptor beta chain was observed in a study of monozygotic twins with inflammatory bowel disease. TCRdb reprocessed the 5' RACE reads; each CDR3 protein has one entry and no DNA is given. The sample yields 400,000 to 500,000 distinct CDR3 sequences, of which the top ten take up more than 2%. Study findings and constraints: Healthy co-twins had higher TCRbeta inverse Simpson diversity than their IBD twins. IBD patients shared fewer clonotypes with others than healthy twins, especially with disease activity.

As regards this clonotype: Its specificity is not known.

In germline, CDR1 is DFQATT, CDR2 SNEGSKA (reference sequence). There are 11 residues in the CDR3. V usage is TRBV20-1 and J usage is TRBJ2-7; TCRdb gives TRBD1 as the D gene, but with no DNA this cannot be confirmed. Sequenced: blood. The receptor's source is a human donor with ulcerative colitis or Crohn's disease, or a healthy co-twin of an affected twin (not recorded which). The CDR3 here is CSATGQYEQYF.